This TCR beta chain emerged from a study of blood T cell repertoires in COVID-19. Study information: From T cells, B-cell-depleted T cells, or PBMCs came the material, which was cDNA or gDNA.

Allocation to cohorts depended on clinical history reported by the participants. The trim removed 7 bases at V and 3 bases at J, leaving 8 bases unmatched. The germline gives CDR1 SGHRS, CDR2 YFSETQ. This CDR3 is 15 amino acids long. Original data processing: Nucleated cell number was recorded as an estimate derived from reference gene primer amplification. Libraries were prepared by immunoSEQ multiplex PCR; TCRdb keeps only in-frame clonotypes and omits some of them. D and trimming were read from the DNA, whereas the V and J calls and clone size are those reported in that table. The table lists approximately 310,000 clones, approximately 88% of them singletons.

This clonotype was sampled from a man aged 60 to 69 who had recovered from COVID-19. V is TRBV5-1 and J is TRBJ2-1; TRBD2 aligns across 9 bases. Sequencing used PBMCs or T cells enriched from blood (not recorded which). The CDR3: CASSLLAGDYNEQFF. Here the CDR3 DNA reads TGCGCCAGCTCCTTATTAGCGGGAGACTACAATGAGCAGTTCTTC.